These 26 T cell receptor beta chains originate from one sample sequenced in a study of T-cell reconstitution after alpha-beta-depleted transplantation in children (TCRdb year 2016). Library preparation employed PCR. Data came from an Illumina HiSeq 2500. To normalize quantification of the TCRbeta repertoire, the TCR libraries were built with molecular barcoding that relied on unique molecular identifiers. The public reads were quality trimmed at Q25 with fastp and then assembled into clones with MiXCR by TCRdb, keeping productive beta chains. When rows share a CDR3 protein, they turn into one entry using the most common DNA and genes. The sample yields about half a million distinct CDR3 sequences; around 12% were counted once. Under 7% of the sample rests with the top ten. The sequencing here drew on PBMCs from the stem cell graft donor, taken from the stem cell graft. Receptors originate from a human donor who donated a stem cell graft to a child with combined immunodeficiency.

The chain links TRBV11-2 to TRBJ2-1; D is perhaps TRBD1 (5 bases). Germline V gene data show CDR1 as SGHAT and CDR2 as FQNNGV. The CDR3 runs 14 residues. Trimming stripped 2 bases from V and 8 bases from J, with 13 bases between. CDR3 protein: CASSLNRQSDEQFF. In DNA form, the CDR3 reads TGTGCCAGCAGCTTAAACAGGCAAAGCGATGAGCAGTTCTTC. The whole variable domain, remainder taken from reference TRBV11-2 and TRBJ2-1, is EAGVAQSPRYKIIEKRQSVAFWCNPISGHATLYWYQQILGQGPKLLIQFQNNGVVDDSQLPKDRFSAERLKGVDSTLKIQPAKLEDSAVYLCASSLNRQSDEQFFGPGTRLTVL.

This clonotype showed up just a few times. This sequence joins TRBV4-3 and TRBJ2-4, with D possibly TRBD2 on 6 matching bases. Looked up from germline, CDR1 is LGHNA and CDR2 is YSLEER. This CDR3 spans 12 amino acids. V shed 3 bases and J shed 11 bases, with 11 bases lying between them. This chain's CDR3 is CASSQGPGVQYF. The CDR3 DNA follows: TGCGCCAGCAGCCAGGGACCGGGGGTTCAGTACTTC.

The chain employs TRBV12-3 or TRBV12-4 and TRBJ1-2; TRBD1 agrees at 7 bases. There are 13 residues in the CDR3. With V trimmed by 5 bases and J by 6 bases, 6 bases remained unmatched. CDR3 nucleotide sequence: TGTGCCAGCAGTCTCCGGACAGGAAATGGCTACACCTTC. This sequence encodes CASSLRTGNGYTF.

This clonotype was observed a few times. V and J are TRBV2 and TRBJ2-7; D uncertain. Germline V gene data show CDR1 as SNHLY and CDR2 as FYNNEI. V was trimmed by 8 bases and J by 4 bases, leaving 18 bases between them. The CDR3 contains 14 residues. CDR3 DNA sequence: TGTGCCAGCTCCTTAGCCCCGGACGCGTACGAGCAGTACTTC. This sequence encodes CASSLAPDAYEQYF.

This clonotype was seen more than once but under ten times. CDR3 protein: CASSSTFSGGDSYEQYF. As DNA, the CDR3 is TGTGCCAGCAGTTCCACCTTCTCCGGGGGGGACTCCTACGAGCAGTACTTC. The genes are TRBV12-3 or TRBV12-4 and TRBJ2-7; TRBD2 aligns across 8 bases. This CDR3 has 17 residues. The J segment lost 0 bases and the V segment lost 4 bases, leaving 11 bases of the junction unmatched.

This clonotype appeared a single time. The chain uses TRBV12-3 or TRBV12-4 and TRBJ2-6; the match to TRBD1 covers 8 bases. With 5 bases clipped from V and 1 base from J, the junction kept 16 bases outside the gene matches. This CDR3 is built from 20 residues. The CDR3 loop is CASSPQGGTGYFSGANVLTF. For the CDR3, the DNA is TGTGCCAGCAGTCCGCAGGGCGGGACAGGATACTTTTCTGGGGCCAACGTCCTGACTTTC.

This clonotype was observed many times. Mismatch with germline at one junction end may stem from a read error. V gene TRBV7-7 combines with J gene TRBJ2-1; 11 bases map to TRBD2. This CDR3 has 18 residues. Germline CDR1 SSHAT, CDR2 FNYEAQ (reference sequence). The CDR3 is CASSLATPGTSGHNEQFF. The CDR3 DNA reads TGTGCTAGCAGCTTAGCGACCCCCGGGACTAGCGGACACAATGAGCAGTTCTTC. The full variable domain, its missing parts supplied by reference TRBV7-7 and TRBJ2-1, is GAGVSQSPRYKVTKRGQDVTLRCDPISSHATLYWYQQALGQGPEFLTYFNYEAQPDKSGLPSDRFSAERPEGSISTLTIQRTEQRDSAMYRCASSLATPGTSGHNEQFFGPGTRLTVL.

This clonotype was observed a few times. The chain recombines TRBV11-2 with TRBJ2-7; D gene ambiguous. There are 18 residues in the CDR3. V shed 0 bases and J shed 0 bases, with 18 bases lying between them. Germline V gives CDR1 SGHAT, CDR2 FQNNGV. The CDR3 DNA reads TGTGCCAGCAGCTTAGAATCCAGCACCTTAACGAGCTCCTACGAGCAGTACTTC. Translation: CASSLESSTLTSSYEQYF. Variable domain in full (rest from reference TRBV11-2 and TRBJ2-7): EAGVAQSPRYKIIEKRQSVAFWCNPISGHATLYWYQQILGQGPKLLIQFQNNGVVDDSQLPKDRFSAERLKGVDSTLKIQPAKLEDSAVYLCASSLESSTLTSSYEQYFGPGTRLTVT.

The J gene is TRBJ2-1, the V gene TRBV4-2; possibly TRBD1 for D (6 bases). CDR1 and CDR2 from the germline V gene are LGHNA and YNFKEQ. This CDR3 has 17 amino acids. The V gene lost 4 bases and the J gene lost 0 bases, with 16 bases spanning the gap. CDR3 protein: CASSPRTATSSYNEQFF. Written as DNA, the CDR3 is TGTGCCAGCAGCCCGCGGACAGCCACGAGCTCCTACAATGAGCAGTTCTTC.

The genes are TRBV29-1 and TRBJ2-3; 11 bases match TRBD2. Germline V gene sequence: CDR1 SQVTM, CDR2 ANQGSEA. The CDR3 totals 13 residues. J gave up 6 bases and V 6 bases, and 5 bases lay outside the gene matches. CDR3 sequence reads: CSVGTSGGDTQYF. Here the CDR3 DNA reads TGCAGCGTGGGGACTAGCGGCGGGGATACGCAGTATTTT.

This clonotype was observed a handful of times. V usage is TRBV27 and J usage is TRBJ1-6, with a tentative D call TRBD1 (6 bases). Germline V gives CDR1 MNHEY, CDR2 SMNVEV (reference sequence). The CDR3 is made up of 14 amino acids. V lost 6 bases and J lost 9, with 15 bases in between. The DNA for the CDR3 is TGTGCCAGCAGGTGGGGGGGGGCCGGTTCACCCCTCCACTTT. Protein product: CASRWGGAGSPLHF.

In its sample, this clonotype was seen a few times. The V gene is TRBV5-1, the J gene TRBJ2-3, with 7 bases that match TRBD1. Trimming at V came to 3 bases and at J to 2 bases, leaving 9 bases not matched to a gene. Germline-derived CDR1 and CDR2 are SGHRS and YFSETQ. The CDR3 has 16 residues. CDR3 residues: CASSSWDSILTDTQYF. In DNA, the CDR3 is TGCGCCAGCAGCTCCTGGGACAGCATTCTCACAGATACGCAGTATTTT. Filled out from reference TRBV5-1 and TRBJ2-3, the complete variable domain reads KAGVTQTPRYLIKTRGQQVTLSCSPISGHRSVSWYQQTPGQGLQFLFEYFSETQRNKGNFPGRFSGRQFSNSRSEMNVSTLELGDSALYLCASSSWDSILTDTQYFGPGTRLTVL.

The J gene is TRBJ1-1, the V gene TRBV11-2; TRBD1 matches at 9 bases. V gave up 4 bases and J gave up 0 bases; unmatched junction bases: 6. Germline CDR1 SGHAT, CDR2 FQNNGV. The CDR3 is 16 amino acids. The CDR3: CASSSRTGDMNTEAFF. CDR3 coding DNA: TGTGCCAGCAGCTCCAGGACAGGGGATATGAACACTGAAGCTTTCTTT. Supplemented by reference TRBV11-2 and TRBJ1-1, the full variable domain reads EAGVAQSPRYKIIEKRQSVAFWCNPISGHATLYWYQQILGQGPKLLIQFQNNGVVDDSQLPKDRFSAERLKGVDSTLKIQPAKLEDSAVYLCASSSRTGDMNTEAFFGQGTRLTVV.

This chain joins TRBV7-2 and TRBJ2-5; 8 nucleotides match TRBD2. This CDR3 spans 15 amino acids. Germline CDR1 is SGHTA and CDR2 is FQGNSA. The junction had 7 bases not matched to a gene; V was cut back by 5 bases and J by 2 bases. Here the CDR3 DNA reads TGTGCCAGCAGCGCTCGGACTAGCCCTCAAGAGACCCAGTACTTC. Translated: CASSARTSPQETQYF.

This clonotype was seen more than once but under ten times. The chain has TRBV27 and TRBJ1-1; D may be TRBD1 (6 bases). Germline V gene lookup returns CDR1 MNHEY and CDR2 SMNVEV (reference sequence). With 3 bases removed from V and 1 base from J, the gap between germline ends came to 18 bases. This CDR3 is 17 amino acids long. CDR3 in DNA: TGTGCCAGCAGTTTTGGTGGCCTAGACAGGCCGAACACTGAAGCTTTCTTT. Its translation is CASSFGGLDRPNTEAFF.

This clonotype was seen a handful of times. The genes are TRBV6-1 and TRBJ1-2, with D hard to call. The CDR3 has 14 residues. The germline V and J ends were trimmed by 6 bases and 3 bases, with 14 bases remaining between them. The germline gives CDR1 MNHNS, CDR2 SASEGT. DNA of the CDR3: TGTGCCAGCAGCTGGCTAGGCAGTGACTATGGCTACACCTTC. It specifies CASSWLGSDYGYTF.

The V call is TRBV6-2 or TRBV6-3, the J call TRBJ2-1; the match to TRBD2 covers 9 bases. Trimming took 2 bases from V and 7 from J; bases not matched to a gene: 12. CDR3 length: 17 amino acids. Looked up from germline, CDR1 is MNHEY and CDR2 is SVGEGT. The CDR3 region has the DNA TGTGCCAGCAGTTACCCGACCTTTAGCGGGGGTGATAATGAGCAGTTCTTC. Translated: CASSYPTFSGGDNEQFF.

V and J are TRBV7-9 and TRBJ2-7, with a tentative D call TRBD2 (6 bases). Deletions cut 0 bases from V and 3 bases from J, with 12 bases between. Germline V CDR1 and CDR2: SEHNR, FQNEAQ (reference sequence). This CDR3 has 15 amino acids. The chain's CDR3 is CASSLAGGSLYEQYF. CDR3 nucleotides: TGTGCCAGCAGCTTAGCTGGAGGGAGTCTCTACGAGCAGTACTTC. The complete variable domain, with remaining parts taken from reference TRBV7-9 and TRBJ2-7, reads DTGVSQNPRHKITKRGQNVTFRCDPISEHNRLYWYRQTLGQGPEFLTYFQNEAQLEKSRLLSDRFSAERPKGSFSTLEIQRTEQGDSAMYLCASSLAGGSLYEQYFGPGTRLTVT.

This clonotype occurred many times. CDR3 sequence (DNA): TGTGCCATCAGTGAGTCGGCGACAGGGCGGGAGCAGTACTTC. It is translated as CAISESATGREQYF. The chain couples TRBV10-3 to TRBJ2-7, with 7 bases fitting TRBD1. Germline V CDR1 and CDR2: ENHRY, SYGVKD. CDR3 length: 14 amino acids. V dropped 0 bases and J dropped 7; count of bases not matched to a gene: 6.

This clonotype was seen repeatedly, ten times or more. The chain uses TRBV13 and TRBJ2-3; 10 bases align to TRBD2. This CDR3 contains 16 residues. Per germline, CDR1 PRHDT and CDR2 FYEKMQ (reference sequence). V dropped 0 bases and J dropped 5; count of bases not matched to a gene: 5. This CDR3 reads CASSLGSLAGRDTQYF. In DNA form, the CDR3 reads TGTGCCAGCAGCTTAGGCTCACTAGCGGGAAGAGATACGCAGTATTTT.

This clonotype came up a few times. The chain employs TRBV24-1 and TRBJ2-5; 12 bases agree with TRBD2. The CDR3 sequence is 14 residues long. CDR1 KGHDR and CDR2 SFDVKD come from the germline V gene. J was trimmed by 5 bases and V by 7 bases; bases with no gene match: 4. In DNA form, the CDR3 reads TGTGCCACCAGAACTAGCGGGAGGATGGAGACCCAGTACTTC. It yields the protein CATRTSGRMETQYF.

This clonotype was counted only a few times. The chain couples TRBV29-1 to TRBJ1-1; maybe TRBD1 (6 bases). The CDR3 loop spans 14 amino acids. Germline values: CDR1 SQVTM, CDR2 ANQGSEA. Trimming stripped 1 base from V and 7 bases from J, with 16 bases between. The CDR3 sequence: CSVEGERGELEAFF. The CDR3 DNA sequence: TGCAGCGTTGAAGGAGAGAGGGGGGAACTTGAAGCTTTCTTT.

This clonotype was detected only a few times. The CDR3 region is CASSLAVDRAYNEQFF. The DNA of the CDR3 is TGCGCCAGCAGCTTGGCCGTCGACAGGGCATACAATGAGCAGTTCTTC. The genes are TRBV5-1 and TRBJ2-1; 7 positions agree with TRBD1. This CDR3 has 16 amino acids. With 0 bases clipped from V and 4 bases from J, the junction kept 7 bases outside the gene matches. Germline CDR1 SGHRS, CDR2 YFSETQ.

The V gene is TRBV2, the J gene TRBJ2-3, with TRBD2 matching 7 bases. CDR3 length: 14 residues. Germline V CDR1 and CDR2: SNHLY, FYNNEI. Trimming removed 8 bases from V and 0 bases from J; junction bases left unmatched: 5. This chain's CDR3 is CASRGDYSTDTQYF. The DNA for the CDR3 is TGTGCCAGCCGGGGGGACTATAGCACAGATACGCAGTATTTT.

This sequence joins TRBV20-1 and TRBJ2-7; weak D call: TRBD2 (5 bases). The CDR3 totals 11 residues. In germline, CDR1 is DFQATT, CDR2 SNEGSKA (reference sequence). The CDR3 DNA reads TGCGCTGGACGGGGCTCCTACGAGCAGTACTTC. Translating it yields CAGRGSYEQYF.

The V call is TRBV6-2 or TRBV6-3, the J call TRBJ2-5; D ambiguous. Germline V gene sequence: CDR1 MNHEY, CDR2 SVGEGT. This CDR3 has 16 amino acids. Trimming stripped 6 bases from V and 2 bases from J, with 19 bases between. CDR3 DNA sequence: TGTGCCAGCAGCAAAACCGGACGGCACTCACAAGAGACCCAGTACTTC. Translating gives CASSKTGRHSQETQYF.